The 28 T cell receptor beta chains in this list originate from one sample, sequenced in a study of neurological immune-mediated disorders. Via MiXCR, TCRdb re-called the 5' RACE reads, giving one row per CDR3 protein. The sample lists 100,000 or so distinct CDR3 sequences; over 10% were seen once. Sample time point: longitudinal time-point 2. What was sequenced was PBMCs. The origin of the receptors is a female donor with HTLV-1-associated myelopathy (HAM/TSP).

At least ten counts were recorded for this clonotype. V usage is TRBV7-8 and J usage is TRBJ2-3; D possibly uses TRBD1 or TRBD2 (5 bases each). V was trimmed by 5 bases and J by 2 bases, leaving 23 bases between them. CDR3 size: 18 residues. Germline values: CDR1 SGHVS, CDR2 FQNEAQ. The CDR3 sequence: CASSPPGRTLTTTDTQYF. DNA of the CDR3: TGTGCCAGCAGCCCTCCGGGACGGACACTTACTACCACAGATACGCAGTATTTT.

The table lists this clonotype with many counts. The chain couples TRBV7-8 to TRBJ2-1, with unresolved D. V lost 5 bases, J lost 2 bases, and 10 bases lay in between. Germline CDR1 SGHVS, CDR2 FQNEAQ. The CDR3 runs 14 residues. The CDR3 nucleotides are TGTGCCAGCAGCCCCTCAAGCGCCTACAATGAGCAGTTCTTC. This codes for CASSPSSAYNEQFF.

This clonotype was seen at least ten times. The genes are TRBV12-3 or TRBV12-4 and TRBJ2-7; no reliable D call. V gave up 5 bases and J gave up 5 bases, with 10 bases separating them. This CDR3 is 12 amino acids long. Written as DNA, the CDR3 is TGTGCCAGCAGTGATTCCCCTGACGAGCAGTACTTC. This gives the protein CASSDSPDEQYF.

The chain joins TRBV27 to TRBJ1-2; 9 bases align to TRBD1. The V segment lost 5 bases and the J segment 4 bases; nucleotides outside the gene matches: 14. The germline gives CDR1 MNHEY, CDR2 SMNVEV (reference sequence). The CDR3 spans 17 residues. CDR3 in DNA: TGTGCCAGCAGTCTAGCCTCAAGGACAGGGGCCTTCTATGGCTACACCTTC. Translating it yields CASSLASRTGAFYGYTF.

This clonotype was observed at least ten times. The chain couples TRBV28 to TRBJ2-2, with no clear D. The CDR3 length is 14 residues. V was clipped by 4 bases and J by 0 bases, with 6 bases between them. From germline, CDR1 is MDHEN and CDR2 SYDVKM. The CDR3 protein is CASSSPSNTGELFF. CDR3 DNA sequence: TGTGCCAGCAGTTCCCCCTCGAACACCGGGGAGCTGTTTTTT.

Many counts were recorded for this clonotype. This chain uses TRBV25-1 with TRBJ2-5; TRBD2 agrees at 8 bases. Per the germline V gene, CDR1 is MGHDK and CDR2 is SYGVNS. The ends lost 6 bases at V and 5 bases at J; junction bases unmatched: 8. The CDR3 has 14 residues. The CDR3 loop is CASSDGREAETQYF. The DNA for the CDR3 is TGTGCCAGCAGCGACGGGAGGGAGGCGGAGACCCAGTACTTC.

This clonotype has only a few counts. V and J are TRBV12-3 or TRBV12-4 and TRBJ1-5; D is possibly TRBD1 (5 bases). The CDR3 consists of 18 residues. V was clipped by 2 bases and J by 0 bases, with 17 bases between them. The DNA of the CDR3 is TGTGCCAGCAGTTTAAGCAGTTCCGGACACGCTAGCAATCAGCCCCAGCATTTT. This encodes CASSLSSSGHASNQPQHF.

This clonotype was detected many times. The chain recombines TRBV4-2 with TRBJ1-1; 8 bases fit TRBD1. The germline CDR1 and CDR2 sequences are LGHNA and YNFKEQ. The CDR3 consists of 13 residues. With V trimmed by 2 bases and J by 5 bases, 1 base remained unmatched. CDR3 in DNA: TGTGCCAGCAGCCAACACAGGGGGACTGAAGCTTTCTTT. Amino acids: CASSQHRGTEAFF.

This clonotype was recorded many times. This sequence joins TRBV12-3 or TRBV12-4 and TRBJ2-7; 10 bases line up with TRBD1. J lost 5 bases, V lost 6 bases, and 7 bases had no gene match. The CDR3 length is 14 residues. CDR3 DNA: TGTGCCAGCAGCCCCGGGACAGGGGAAGACGAGCAGTACTTC. Its translation: CASSPGTGEDEQYF.

As for this clonotype: This may arise from a read error, as a much more abundant clone is one base away. The chain employs TRBV5-1 and TRBJ2-1; perhaps TRBD2 as D (6 bases). This CDR3 spans 15 amino acids. Germline V lookup: CDR1 SGHRS, CDR2 YFSETQ. Trimming took off 4 bases at V and 4 bases at J, with 15 bases between the two ends. The CDR3 is CASSAGPEPYNEQFF. CDR3 nucleotide sequence: TGCGCCAGCAGCGCGGGGCCAGAGCCTTACAATGAGCAGTTCTTC.

This clonotype was seen repeatedly, ten times or more. The chain links TRBV6-1 to TRBJ2-3; D is perhaps TRBD1 (6 bases). The CDR3 has 15 residues. V was clipped by 4 bases and J by 0 bases, with 11 bases between them. Germline V gives CDR1 MNHNS, CDR2 SASEGT. The CDR3 DNA reads as TGTGCCAGCAGTGGGGACATAGCTAGCACAGATACGCAGTATTTT. Translated, it gives CASSGDIASTDTQYF.

To note about this clonotype: The junction and the germline gene differ at one end; a read error may be behind it. V usage is TRBV2 and J usage is TRBJ2-2; D might be TRBD2 (5 bases). The CDR3 is 12 amino acids. The germline V gene encodes CDR1 SNHLY and CDR2 FYNNEI. The CDR3 region is CASSEYTVELFF. The DNA for the CDR3 is TGTGCCAGTAGCGAGTACACCGTGGAGCTGTTTTTT.

This clonotype was recorded a few times. The chain employs TRBV2 and TRBJ1-2; no reliable D call. The ends were cut back, 1 base at V and 2 bases at J, with 8 bases in the middle. This CDR3 contains 14 residues. Germline V CDR1 and CDR2: SNHLY, FYNNEI. CDR3 DNA: TGTGCCAGCAGTGAAGTTGGAGGGAACTATGGCTACACCTTC. Translation gives CASSEVGGNYGYTF.

This clonotype was seen more than once but under ten times. The chain recombines TRBV20-1 with TRBJ2-1; 10 bases match TRBD2. The CDR3 covers 15 residues. V trimming: 4 bases; J trimming: 4 bases; junction bases outside the gene matches: 7. The V gene's germline CDR1 is DFQATT and CDR2 SNEGSKA (reference sequence). The CDR3: CSATPGAGGYNEQFF. As DNA, the CDR3 is TGCAGTGCTACCCCCGGAGCGGGGGGGTACAATGAGCAGTTCTTC.

The sample holds many counts of this clonotype. V and J are TRBV9 and TRBJ2-6; D possibly matches TRBD1 or TRBD2 (5 bases each). V lost 0 bases to trimming and J lost 2 bases, with 9 bases between them. CDR1 is SGDLS, CDR2 YYNGEE, per germline. The CDR3 extends over 16 amino acids. In DNA, the CDR3 is TGTGCCAGCAGCGTAGGGGGGAACCCTGGGGCCAACGTCCTGACTTTC. Residues: CASSVGGNPGANVLTF.

This clonotype came up many times. The V gene is TRBV10-3, the J gene TRBJ1-1; D not resolved. This CDR3 has 15 amino acids. Germline V gene sequence: CDR1 ENHRY, CDR2 SYGVKD. Trimming stripped 6 bases from V and 3 bases from J, with 17 bases between. CDR3 DNA: TGTGCCATCAGAAAGAGAACTGGGGAGGACACTGAAGCTTTCTTT. Protein: CAIRKRTGEDTEAFF.

This clonotype was counted ten times or more. The J gene is TRBJ2-3, the V gene TRBV5-1; no firm D call. The CDR3 contains 16 residues. Trimming removed 4 bases from V and 4 bases from J, with 19 bases in between. Per the germline V gene, CDR1 is SGHRS and CDR2 is YFSETQ. In DNA form, the CDR3 reads TGCGCCAGCAGCCCCACCCCCGGAGTCGAGTCAGATACGCAGTATTTT. Its translation is CASSPTPGVESDTQYF. Combining the CDR3 with reference TRBV5-1 and TRBJ2-3 gives the whole variable domain KAGVTQTPRYLIKTRGQQVTLSCSPISGHRSVSWYQQTPGQGLQFLFEYFSETQRNKGNFPGRFSGRQFSNSRSEMNVSTLELGDSALYLCASSPTPGVESDTQYFGPGTRLTVL.

This clonotype was observed a few times. The gene calls are TRBV5-1 and TRBJ1-5; D unclear. The CDR3 sequence is 14 residues long. Germline V gives CDR1 SGHRS, CDR2 YFSETQ. The V gene lost 2 bases and the J gene lost 3 bases, with 9 bases spanning the gap. The CDR3 here is CASSFSPDNQPQHF. For the CDR3, the DNA is TGCGCCAGCAGCTTTTCGCCTGACAATCAGCCCCAGCATTTT.

Only a few counts were recorded for this clonotype. The chain is built from TRBV20-1 and TRBJ2-1; D perhaps matches TRBD1 (6 bases). The CDR3 length is 15 residues. V dropped 6 bases and J dropped 9 bases, with 24 bases sitting between them. CDR1 and CDR2 from the germline V gene are DFQATT and SNEGSKA (reference sequence). CDR3 amino acids: CSASKTSGTSGEQFF. The CDR3 nucleotides are TGCAGTGCCTCCAAAACCTCCGGGACATCCGGTGAGCAGTTCTTC.

This clonotype has at least ten counts. V is TRBV6-5 and J is TRBJ2-5; D possibly matches TRBD1 or TRBD2 (5 bases each). The CDR3 is 16 residues long. The V gene's germline CDR1 is MNHEY and CDR2 SVGAGI. V was cut by 0 bases and J by 4 bases, with 15 bases left in between. CDR3 loop: CASSYSGTSVPETQYF. CDR3 sequence (DNA): TGTGCCAGCAGTTACTCCGGGACCTCGGTCCCAGAGACCCAGTACTTC.

This clonotype was recorded at least ten times. The V gene is TRBV15, the J gene TRBJ1-1; D is unclear. CDR1 LNHNV and CDR2 YYDKDF come from the germline V gene (reference sequence). Between the trimmed V and J ends, which lost 2 bases and 1 base, there was a span of 8 bases. The CDR3 runs to 14 residues. CDR3 sequence: CATSRTRRNTEAFF. The CDR3 coding sequence is TGTGCCACCAGCAGAACCCGAAGGAACACTGAAGCTTTCTTT. Together with reference TRBV15 and TRBJ1-1, the CDR3 gives the full variable domain: DAMVIQNPRYQVTQFGKPVTLSCSQTLNHNVMYWYQQKSSQAPKLLFHYYDKDFNNEADTPDNFQSRRPNTSFCFLDIRSPGLGDTAMYLCATSRTRRNTEAFFGQGTRLTVV.

This clonotype was seen more than once but under ten times. The chain joins TRBV5-1 to TRBJ2-7; D may be TRBD1 or TRBD2 (5 bases each). Trimming removed 2 bases from V and 2 bases from J, with 11 bases in between. Germline V gene sequence: CDR1 SGHRS, CDR2 YFSETQ. The CDR3 runs to 14 residues. In nucleotides, the CDR3 is TGCGCCAGCAGCTTAAGTCAGGGACCCTACGAGCAGTACTTC. As protein: CASSLSQGPYEQYF.

This clonotype was observed many times. This rearrangement joins TRBV5-1 to TRBJ2-3, with D tentatively TRBD1 (6 bases). Germline values: CDR1 SGHRS, CDR2 YFSETQ. This CDR3 is 15 amino acids long. Trimming stripped 1 base from V and 1 base from J, with 10 bases between. The CDR3, as DNA: TGCGCCAGCAGCTTGTCTCCAGGGGGCACAGATACGCAGTATTTT. Translation: CASSLSPGGTDTQYF.

Ten or more counts support this clonotype. This CDR3 is CASSPPRDNSYEQYF. CDR3 nucleotides: TGTGCCAGCAGTCCCCCCCGGGACAACTCCTACGAGCAGTACTTC. This sequence joins TRBV28 and TRBJ2-7; TRBD1 is a possible D gene (6 bases). V was pared by 5 bases and J by 0 bases, with 14 bases between. The CDR3 consists of 15 residues. The germline V gene has CDR1 MDHEN and CDR2 SYDVKM.

This clonotype was detected ten times or more. The gene calls are TRBV5-1 and TRBJ2-1; 9 positions match TRBD1. The ends lost 0 bases at V and 9 bases at J; junction bases unmatched: 1. The germline V gene encodes CDR1 SGHRS and CDR2 YFSETQ. The CDR3 runs 13 residues. CDR3 sequence reads: CASSLDRGLEQFF. The CDR3 DNA reads TGCGCCAGCAGCTTGGACAGGGGGCTTGAGCAGTTCTTC.

The sample holds many counts of this clonotype. This sequence joins TRBV5-1 and TRBJ2-6; the match to TRBD1 covers 7 bases. There are 17 residues in the CDR3. V lost 4 bases, J lost 0 bases, and 7 bases stayed unmatched. From germline, CDR1 is SGHRS and CDR2 YFSETQ. The CDR3 region is CASSVGTALSGANVLTF. For the CDR3, the DNA is TGCGCCAGCAGCGTAGGGACAGCCCTCTCTGGGGCCAACGTCCTGACTTTC.

This clonotype was seen at least ten times. The V gene is TRBV5-1, the J gene TRBJ1-1; no clear D gene. In germline, CDR1 is SGHRS, CDR2 YFSETQ. The CDR3 has 16 residues. Trimming cost V 4 bases and J 0 bases, with 16 bases left between them. The CDR3 is CASSPWERRVNTEAFF. CDR3 bases: TGCGCCAGCAGCCCATGGGAGCGAAGAGTGAACACTGAAGCTTTCTTT.

On this clonotype: A much larger clone lies a single base off, so this may be a read error. V gene TRBV12-3 or TRBV12-4 combines with J gene TRBJ1-2, with 7 bases lining up with TRBD1. There are 13 residues in the CDR3. The CDR3: CASRARDSYGNTF. The CDR3 DNA is TGTGCCAGCAGAGCCCGGGACAGCTATGGCAACACCTTC.